This entry is about one TCR beta chain. The data belong to a study of blood T cell repertoires in COVID-19. Assay used: immunoSEQ multiplex PCR; TCRdb lists only in-frame clones, some missing. The sample has approximately 200,000 clones; about 86% are singletons. The V end was cut by 4 bases, the J end by 4 bases, with 17 bases between. From germline, CDR1 is SGHNT and CDR2 YYREEE (reference sequence). This CDR3 has 15 amino acids. The V gene is TRBV5-4, the J gene TRBJ1-2, with D hard to call. Input material: peripheral blood. The source of this sequence is a woman aged 55-69 years with acute or convalescent COVID-19. The CDR3 nucleotides read TGTGCCAGCAGCCCAACCCTCGACGCGGCCTATGGCTACACCTTC. It specifies CASSPTLDAAYGYTF.